The 3 T cell receptor beta chains below were found in one sample sequenced in a study of T cell repertoires in ileal Crohn's disease. Clones were read by immunoSEQ multiplex PCR, and TCRdb kept only the in-frame ones, dropping some. Of 15,000 to 20,000 clones in the sample, around 76% were seen once. Described time point: inflamed ileum from the surgical specimen. Input material: ileal tissue. The receptors come from an adult with Crohn's disease.

CDR3 protein: CASSVNTGELFF. The CDR3 DNA follows: TGTGCCAGCAGTGTAAACACCGGGGAGCTGTTTTTT. This chain links TRBV2 with TRBJ2-2; D is unresolved. The germline V gene has CDR1 SNHLY and CDR2 FYNNEI. The CDR3 runs 12 residues. Trimming stripped 4 bases from V and 2 bases from J, with 2 bases between.

The V gene is TRBV2, the J gene TRBJ2-7; 8 nucleotides agree with TRBD2. This CDR3 has 13 residues. CDR1 is SNHLY and CDR2 is FYNNEI in the germline V gene. The ends lost 4 bases at V and 2 bases at J; junction bases unmatched: 1. CDR3 sequence: CASSAGGAYEQYF. CDR3 in DNA: TGTGCCAGCAGTGCGGGGGGGGCCTACGAGCAGTACTTC.

The rearrangement joins TRBV29-1 to TRBJ2-1; D assignment may be TRBD1 or TRBD2 (5 bases each). With 2 bases removed from V and 10 bases from J, the gap between germline ends came to 18 bases. CDR1 is SQVTM and CDR2 is ANQGSEA in the germline V gene. The CDR3 extends over 14 amino acids. In DNA, the CDR3 is TGCAGCGTTGAAAAATCTAGGGGAGCTCGAGAGCAGTTCTTC. It encodes CSVEKSRGAREQFF.